This T cell receptor beta chain was observed in a study of blood T cell repertoires in COVID-19. The CDR3 sequence is 15 residues long. The V and J ends lost 2 bases and 3 bases, in that order; junction bases with no gene match: 5. Germline V gene sequence: CDR1 SEHNR, CDR2 FQNEAQ (reference sequence). Assay: immunoSEQ multiplex PCR; the TCRdb copy retains only in-frame clones and omits some. The table shows about 150,000 clones, with about 72% occurring only once. Sequencing used peripheral blood. The TCR comes from a man between 60 and 70 years old who had recovered from COVID-19. The rearrangement links TRBV7-9 to TRBJ2-5; 8 bases fit TRBD2. The chain's CDR3 is CASSLHGGAEETQYF. The DNA for the CDR3 is TGTGCCAGCAGCTTACACGGGGGGGCCGAAGAGACCCAGTACTTC.